This T cell receptor (beta chain) was captured in a study of shared clonotypes between healthy human individuals. As for the study in general: The composition of the donors was two women and a few men aged 18 to 49.

Concerning this clone: The antigen is unknown.

Germline values: CDR1 MNHEY, CDR2 SMNVEV (reference sequence). The CDR3 length is 13 residues. V dropped 9 bases and J dropped 12; count of bases not matched to a gene: 10. As defined, naive CD8 cells were CD45RO-negative and positively selected for CCR7, with terminally differentiated effector memory CD45RA+ cells excluded. An assay was performed, and its level was deep. Here immunoSEQ multiplex PCR was the method, and the copy in TCRdb shows in-frame clones only, minus some. The sample holds some 2.1 million clones; over 85% are singletons and the top ten take roughly 1%. The study's findings and limits: The study drew on few donors, limiting represented genetic and exposure-history diversity.

The receptor comes from a man aged 18 to 29 in good health. Sequencing was done on a sample of naive CD8+ T cells sorted from blood. The chain recombines TRBV27 with TRBJ2-1; 11 nucleotides agree with TRBD2. The CDR3 DNA follows: TGTGCCAGTTTTAGCGGGGGGGACCTTCGGCAGTTCTTC. Its translation is CASFSGGDLRQFF.